This T cell receptor (beta chain) stems from a study of CD4+ T cells in melanoma. Assay used: immunoSEQ multiplex PCR; TCRdb lists only in-frame clones, some missing. The data show roughly 110,000 clones, with approximately 90% seen just once and around 3% held by the top ten. V shed 8 bases and J 3 bases; nucleotides not matched to a gene: 6. The germline gives CDR1 MNHNS, CDR2 SASEGT. The CDR3 length is 13 residues. This sequence was found in a human donor with melanoma. Sequencing was carried out using peripheral blood. This chain uses TRBV6-1 with TRBJ2-7; 8 bases map to TRBD2. The CDR3 nucleotides read TGTGCCAGCTCGAGGGGACTAGACTACGAGCAGTACTTC. Residues: CASSRGLDYEQYF.